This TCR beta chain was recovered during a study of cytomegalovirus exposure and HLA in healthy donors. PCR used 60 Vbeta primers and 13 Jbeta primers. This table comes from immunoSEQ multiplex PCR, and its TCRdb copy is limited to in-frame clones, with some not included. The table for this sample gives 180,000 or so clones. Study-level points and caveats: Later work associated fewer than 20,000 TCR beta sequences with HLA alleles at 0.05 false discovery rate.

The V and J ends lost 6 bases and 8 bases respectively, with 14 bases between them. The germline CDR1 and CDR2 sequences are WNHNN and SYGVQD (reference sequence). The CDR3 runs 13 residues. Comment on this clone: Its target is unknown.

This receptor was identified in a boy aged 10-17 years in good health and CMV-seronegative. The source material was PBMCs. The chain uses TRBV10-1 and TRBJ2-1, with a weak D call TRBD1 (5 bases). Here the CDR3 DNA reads TGCGCCAGCAGCTCCCTTGGACACGATGAGCAGTTCTTC. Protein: CASSSLGHDEQFF.